The entry below gives a single TCR beta chain sequence along with its context. Its antigen remains unknown. The entry originates in a study of cytomegalovirus exposure and HLA in healthy donors. Regarding the study as a whole: Across donors, presence/absence analyses took sequencing depth to be roughly uniform. From TCR beta sequences, most subjects' HLA-A and HLA-B alleles were reportedly predicted accurately. A few V segments could not be told apart, such as TRBV6-2 and TRBV6-3, and were left out. TCR beta chains associated with HLA were, in a later analysis, more clonally expanded than equally common others.

CDR1 SGDLS and CDR2 YYNGEE come from the germline V gene. V was trimmed by 0 bases and J by 0 bases, leaving 4 bases between them. The CDR3 covers 14 residues. Use of 60 Vbeta and 13 Jbeta primers characterized the PCR. TCRdb's copy holds only in-frame clones and misses some; the assay was immunoSEQ multiplex PCR. Here the sample spans 150,000 to 200,000 clones, approximately 71% being singletons. The receptor was isolated from a man aged 25-45 years in good health and CMV-seropositive. Sequences were obtained from PBMCs. The chain recombines TRBV9 with TRBJ2-1; D is undetermined. The CDR3 sequence is CASSVDGSYNEQFF. The CDR3 DNA reads TGTGCCAGCAGCGTAGACGGCTCCTACAATGAGCAGTTCTTC.